This entry concerns a single TCR beta chain. Its target antigen remains unknown. The record has no base qualities; no much larger clone is one base away. The listed sequencing device is Illumina HiSeq 1500. TCRdb passed the public sequencing reads through fastp at Q25 and MiXCR, retaining productive beta sequences. Identical CDR3 proteins give one entry, which carries the most common genes and DNA. The sample table contains approximately 500,000 distinct CDR3 sequences; only one count was recorded for about 30% of them. The ten largest clonotypes hold about 13% of the sample. Including cysteine and phenylalanine, the CDR3 has 13 amino acids. The read is trimmed to its CDR3 DNA, 39 bases read in frame from base 1. V lost 6 bases and J lost 2 bases; the stretch between them is 9 bases long. Via the germline V gene, CDR1 is MGHDK and CDR2 SYGVNS. The data derive from a study of T cell repertoires in cytomegalovirus infection (dated by TCRdb to about 2019). About the study as a whole: Donor HLA type was relevant to the analysis, because carriage of CMV infection together with the matching HLA type was indicated by public TCR beta signatures.

Findings and caveats that apply to the study as a whole: The ex vivo response was dominated by HLA-C-restricted CMV-specific TCR beta clonotypes, which also provided the single most frequent clonotype in two of eight donors. Carriers of CMV infection plus the relevant HLA type were discriminated by the cumulative frequency of public TCR beta family members in the study cohort and in an independent roughly 380-donor cohort.

This chain joins TRBV25-1 to TRBJ2-3; there is no confident call for the D gene. Sequencing used PBMCs. The receptor was derived from a human donor in good health (CMV status not recorded). Some clones in this sample may be carry-over from other donors' samples. The CDR3: CASSTTDTDTQYF. The bases are TGTGCCAGCAGCACTACAGACACAGATACGCAGTATTTT.